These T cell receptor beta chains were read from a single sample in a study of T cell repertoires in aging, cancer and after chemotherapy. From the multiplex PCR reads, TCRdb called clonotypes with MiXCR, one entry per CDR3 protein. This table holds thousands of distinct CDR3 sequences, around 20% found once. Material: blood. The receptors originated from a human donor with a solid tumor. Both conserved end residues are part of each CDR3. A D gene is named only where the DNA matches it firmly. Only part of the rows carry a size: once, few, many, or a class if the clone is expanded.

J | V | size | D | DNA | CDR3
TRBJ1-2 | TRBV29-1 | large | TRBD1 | TGCAGCGCCCCGGGACAGGGAAGGGTTGGCTACACCTTC | CSAPGQGRVGYTF
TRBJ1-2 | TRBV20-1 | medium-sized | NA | TGCAGTGCCCCCGACGAGAAAAACTATGGCTACACCTTC | CSAPDEKNYGYTF
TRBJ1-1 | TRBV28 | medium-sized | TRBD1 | TGTGCCAGCAGTTTGGGCAGGGGGCCCGCGACTGTGAACACTGAAGCTTTCTTT | CASSLGRGPATVNTEAFF
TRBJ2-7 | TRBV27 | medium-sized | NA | TGTGCCAGCAGTCCCAGGGCCAGCTTTGAATACGAGCAGTACTTC | CASSPRASFEYEQYF
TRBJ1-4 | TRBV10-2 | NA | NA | TGCGCCAGCAGTGATTCAGGAGCAACTAATGAAAAACTGTTTTTT | CASSDSGATNEKLFF
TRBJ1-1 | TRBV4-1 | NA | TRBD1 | TGCGCCAGCAGCCAGGGGACAGGGTTGCAAAACACTGAAGCTTTCTTT | CASSQGTGLQNTEAFF
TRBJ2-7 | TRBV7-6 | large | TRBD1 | TGTGCCAGCAGCTTGGACAGGGGGTCCTACGAGCAGTACTTC | CASSLDRGSYEQYF
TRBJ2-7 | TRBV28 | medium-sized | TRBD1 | TGTGCCAGCAACTTACAGGGGGGCGAGCAGTACTTC | CASNLQGGEQYF
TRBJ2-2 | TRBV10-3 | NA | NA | TGTGCCACCCAGAACACCGGGGAGCTGTTTTTT | CATQNTGELFF
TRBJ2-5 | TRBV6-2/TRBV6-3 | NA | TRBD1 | TGTGCCAGCAGTTACTCTACAGGGGCCCAGTACTTC | CASSYSTGAQYF
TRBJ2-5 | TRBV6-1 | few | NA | TGTGCCAGCAGTGAAAAGGCTGGCAGCCAAGAGACCCAGTACTTC | CASSEKAGSQETQYF
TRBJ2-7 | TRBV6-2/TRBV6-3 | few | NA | TGTGCCAGCAGTTACCTGGAGGGGGTATACTCCTACGAGCAGTACTTC | CASSYLEGVYSYEQYF
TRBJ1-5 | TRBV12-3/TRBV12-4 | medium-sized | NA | TGTGCCAGCAGCCGGGACTCCCAGCCCCAGCATTTT | CASSRDSQPQHF
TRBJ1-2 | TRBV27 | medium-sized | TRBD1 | TGTGCCAGCAGTTCGACAGGGGACTATGGCTACACCTTC | CASSSTGDYGYTF
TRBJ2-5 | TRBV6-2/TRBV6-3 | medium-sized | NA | TGTGCCAGCAGCAGCGGGTGGGAGACCCAGTACTTC | CASSSGWETQYF
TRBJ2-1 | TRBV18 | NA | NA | TGTGCCAGCTCTCGAGGACAAAACAATGAGCAGTTCTTC | CASSRGQNNEQFF
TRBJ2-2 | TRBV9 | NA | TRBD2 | TGTGCCAGCAGCGTAGACAGGACTAGCTTAACCGGGGAGCTGTTTTTT | CASSVDRTSLTGELFF
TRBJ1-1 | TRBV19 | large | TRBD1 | TGTGCCAGTAGTAGGGACAGGGTGAACACTGAAGCTTTCTTT | CASSRDRVNTEAFF
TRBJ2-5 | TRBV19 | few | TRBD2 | TGTGCCAGTATCCAGAGCTTCCGAGGGACTAAAGAGACCCAGTACTTC | CASIQSFRGTKETQYF
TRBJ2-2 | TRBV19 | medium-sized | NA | TGTGCCAGTAGTAAAGTTGAGACAGACCACGGGGAGCTGTTTTTT | CASSKVETDHGELFF
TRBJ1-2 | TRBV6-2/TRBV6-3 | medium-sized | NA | TGTGCCAGCAGTTACTCGAGGCAGCTCTATGGCTACACCTTC | CASSYSRQLYGYTF
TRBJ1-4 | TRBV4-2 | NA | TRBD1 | TGTGCCAGCAGCCAAGTAGGGGGACAGGGGGCGAGGGTTGAAAAACTGTTTTTT | CASSQVGGQGARVEKLFF
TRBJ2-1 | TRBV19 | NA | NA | TGTGCCAGTAGTATGAGCAATGAGCAGTTCTTC | CASSMSNEQFF
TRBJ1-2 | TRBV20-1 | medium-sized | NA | TGCAGTGCGAAACCGGGCCCCCCTGGCTACACCTTC | CSAKPGPPGYTF
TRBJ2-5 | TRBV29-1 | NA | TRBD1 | TGCAGCGGCGGGACAGGGAAAGAGACCCAGTACTTC | CSGGTGKETQYF
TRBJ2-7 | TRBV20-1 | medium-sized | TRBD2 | TGCAGTGCCCTTAGCGGGAGCTACGAGCAGTACTTC | CSALSGSYEQYF
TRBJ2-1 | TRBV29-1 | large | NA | TGCAGCGTTGAGAACTACAATGAGCAGTTCTTC | CSVENYNEQFF
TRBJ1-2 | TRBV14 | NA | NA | TGTGCCAGCAGCCAAGTGGGGGTACCCAACTATGGCTACACCTTC | CASSQVGVPNYGYTF
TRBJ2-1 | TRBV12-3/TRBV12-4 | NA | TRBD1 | TGTGCCAGCAACGGGCGGAACAGGGGGGACAATGAGCAGTTCTTC | CASNGRNRGDNEQFF
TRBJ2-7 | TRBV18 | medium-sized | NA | TGTGCCAGCTCACTAACGACAGGGAGGTCTTACGAGCAGTACTTC | CASSLTTGRSYEQYF
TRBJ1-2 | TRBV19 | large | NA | TGTGCCAGTAGTTCGGGCAGGGCGAATTCCCTCTACTATGGCTACACCTTC | CASSSGRANSLYYGYTF
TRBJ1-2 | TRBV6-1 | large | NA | TGTGCCAGCAGTCGAGGGCCCAACTATGGCTACACCTTC | CASSRGPNYGYTF
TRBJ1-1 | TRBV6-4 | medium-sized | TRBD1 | TGTGCCAGCAGTGTAGACAGGGTGGACACTGAAGCTTTCTTT | CASSVDRVDTEAFF
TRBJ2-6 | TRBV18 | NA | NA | TGTGCCAGCTCACCACCGCGGACTGGGGCCAACGTCCTGACTTTC | CASSPPRTGANVLTF
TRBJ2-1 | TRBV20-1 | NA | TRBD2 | TGCAGTGTAACTCAGCGGGAGGTGTACAATGAGCAGTTCTTC | CSVTQREVYNEQFF
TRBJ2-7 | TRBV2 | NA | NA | TGTGCCACCTCCCAGGTGCTCGACGAGCAGTACTTC | CATSQVLDEQYF
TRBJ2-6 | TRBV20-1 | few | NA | TGCAGTGCTAGAGATTGGGACGGAACCTCTGGGGCCAACGTCCTGACTTTC | CSARDWDGTSGANVLTF
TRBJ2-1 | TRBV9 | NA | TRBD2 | TGTGCCAGCAGCGTAGTTTGGGGAGGGGATGAGCAGTTCTTC | CASSVVWGGDEQFF
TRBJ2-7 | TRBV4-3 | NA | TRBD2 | TGCGCCAGCAGCCAAGGGGCTAGCGGAGCCTACGAGCAGTACTTC | CASSQGASGAYEQYF
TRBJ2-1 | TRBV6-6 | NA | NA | TGTGCCAGCAAGGGAACAGCAAACAATGAGCAGTTCTTC | CASKGTANNEQFF
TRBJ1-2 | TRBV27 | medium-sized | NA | TGTGCCAGCAGTTTAAGGGGCTATGGCTACACCTTC | CASSLRGYGYTF
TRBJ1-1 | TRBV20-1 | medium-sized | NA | TGCAGTGCTAGAGGGGAAGGGGACACTGAAGCTTTCTTT | CSARGEGDTEAFF
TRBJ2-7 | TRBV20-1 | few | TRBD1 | TGCAGTGCTAGAAAGGACAGGGGGCGCTCCTACGAGCAGTACTTC | CSARKDRGRSYEQYF
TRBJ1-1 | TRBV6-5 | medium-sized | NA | TGTGCCAGCAGTTATTTAGAGAACACTGAAGCTTTCTTT | CASSYLENTEAFF
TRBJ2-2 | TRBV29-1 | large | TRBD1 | TGCAGCGTTGTGGGACAGGGGACCGGGGAGCTGTTTTTT | CSVVGQGTGELFF
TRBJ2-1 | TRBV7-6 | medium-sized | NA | TGTGCCAGCAGCGAGTCTTACAGGGCCAATGAGCAGTTCTTC | CASSESYRANEQFF
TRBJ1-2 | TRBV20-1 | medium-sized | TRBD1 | TGCAGTGCTAGAGAAATGGACAGGGGGTCGATTGGCTACACCTTC | CSAREMDRGSIGYTF
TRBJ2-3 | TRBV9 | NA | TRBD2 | TGTGCCAGCAGCGGGGCGGGGACTAGCGGGACAGATACGCAGTATTTT | CASSGAGTSGTDTQYF
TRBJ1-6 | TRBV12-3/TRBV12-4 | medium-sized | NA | TGTGCCAGCAGTTTAGTATCGGCAGGCCCGAATTCACCCCTCCACTTT | CASSLVSAGPNSPLHF